These 29 T cell receptor beta chains share one sample of origin, sequenced in a study of T cell repertoires in cytomegalovirus infection. No antigen is known for these receptors. TCRdb itself ran the reads through MiXCR, one entry per CDR3 protein. The sample shows about 400,000 distinct CDR3 sequences, approximately 30% of them seen only once. The sequencing used cultured PBMCs, collected from culture after CMV antigen stimulation. These receptor sequences come from a human donor in good health (CMV status not recorded). Some clones in this sample may be carry-over from other donors' samples.

The chain combines TRBV5-1 with TRBJ1-2, with 9 bases identical to TRBD1. This CDR3 spans 12 amino acids. Germline-derived CDR1 and CDR2 are SGHRS and YFSETQ. With 2 bases clipped from V and 7 bases from J, the junction kept 0 bases outside the gene matches. In nucleotides, the CDR3 is TGCGCCAGCAGCTTACAGGGGGCTGGCTACACCTTC. This gives the protein CASSLQGAGYTF.

The V call is TRBV20-1, the J call TRBJ1-3; unclear D gene. V was cut by 4 bases and J by 0 bases, with 13 bases left in between. CDR3 length: 15 residues. Germline V CDR1 and CDR2: DFQATT, SNEGSKA (reference sequence). Written as DNA, the CDR3 is TGCAGTGCTATACCCTCCGATGGCTCTGGAAACACCATATATTTT. This sequence encodes CSAIPSDGSGNTIYF.

This chain uses TRBV15 with TRBJ1-4, with 10 bases identical to TRBD1. Germline trimming cut 7 bases from V and 5 bases from J; bases unmatched to any gene: 4. CDR1 is LNHNV and CDR2 is YYDKDF in the germline V gene (reference sequence). The CDR3 is 14 residues long. CDR3 sequence: CATTAGQGNEKLFF. As DNA, the CDR3 is TGTGCCACCACTGCGGGACAGGGGAATGAAAAACTGTTTTTT.

This clonotype was picked up many times. The rearrangement uses TRBV7-2 and TRBJ2-7, with TRBD2 identical over 11 bases. This CDR3 comprises 18 residues. Germline assignment: CDR1 SGHTA and CDR2 FQGNSA. V shed 0 bases, J shed 4 bases, and the junction held 11 bases outside the gene matches. As DNA, the CDR3 is TGTGCCAGCAGCTTAGCGCTATCGGTGGGACTAGCGGAATACGAGCAGTACTTC. Translated, it gives CASSLALSVGLAEYEQYF. The full variable domain, its missing parts supplied by reference TRBV7-2 and TRBJ2-7, is GAGVSQSPSNKVTEKGKDVELRCDPISGHTALYWYRQSLGQGLEFLIYFQGNSAPDKSGLPSDRFSAERTGGSVSTLTIQRTQQEDSAVYLCASSLALSVGLAEYEQYFGPGTRLTVT.

J is TRBJ2-1 and V is TRBV2, with a tentative D call TRBD2 (5 bases). This CDR3 is built from 13 residues. The V and J ends lost 10 bases and 5 bases respectively, with 15 bases between them. CDR1 SNHLY and CDR2 FYNNEI come from the germline V gene. CDR3 loop: CATQEAEHNEQFF. The CDR3 DNA sequence: TGTGCCACCCAGGAGGCGGAACACAATGAGCAGTTCTTC.

The genes are TRBV9 and TRBJ2-2, with 7 positions matching TRBD2. V lost 4 bases, J lost 4 bases, and 7 bases stayed unmatched. Germline V gene lookup returns CDR1 SGDLS and CDR2 YYNGEE. The CDR3 contains 15 residues. CDR3 sequence (DNA): TGTGCCAGCAGCCCCATCGGGGGGTTCACCGGGGAGCTGTTTTTT. This codes for CASSPIGGFTGELFF.

This clonotype has only a few counts. The V gene is TRBV6-6, the J gene TRBJ1-1; unclear D gene. The CDR3 has 13 residues. The V and J ends lost 7 bases and 0 bases respectively, with 9 bases between them. Germline values: CDR1 MNHNY, CDR2 SVGAGI (reference sequence). The CDR3 DNA reads as TGTGCCAGCATATACGTCCTGAACACTGAAGCTTTCTTT. Protein product: CASIYVLNTEAFF.

This clonotype appeared a few times. V is TRBV20-1 and J is TRBJ1-5, with D possibly being TRBD1 (5 bases). Trimming cost V 3 bases and J 7 bases, with 19 bases left between them. The CDR3 is 15 amino acids. Germline CDR1 and CDR2: DFQATT and SNEGSKA (reference sequence). The CDR3 reads CSASIPDSPRQPQHF. For the CDR3, the DNA is TGCAGTGCTAGTATTCCCGACAGCCCTCGCCAGCCCCAGCATTTT.

The chain is built from TRBV10-3 and TRBJ1-2, with D perhaps TRBD1 (5 bases). CDR3 size: 13 residues. The germline V gene has CDR1 ENHRY and CDR2 SYGVKD. The V and J ends lost 2 bases and 7 bases respectively, with 11 bases between them. The CDR3 DNA follows: TGTGCCATCAGTGAGACAGGACCCTTTGGCTACACCTTC. This gives the protein CAISETGPFGYTF.

The J gene is TRBJ2-3, the V gene TRBV7-2; D is ambiguous. Trimming stripped 2 bases from V and 2 bases from J, with 11 bases between. Germline V CDR1 and CDR2: SGHTA, FQGNSA. The CDR3 loop spans 15 amino acids. Here the CDR3 reads CASSLRISTTDTQYF. CDR3 in DNA: TGTGCCAGCAGCTTAAGGATATCAACCACAGATACGCAGTATTTT.

This clonotype has only a few counts. The rearrangement links TRBV27 to TRBJ2-7; 7 bases are shared with TRBD1. J gave up 7 bases and V 5 bases, and 14 bases lay outside the gene matches. The CDR3 runs to 15 residues. Germline CDR1 MNHEY, CDR2 SMNVEV (reference sequence). The CDR3 region is CASSPRTGGSGEQYF. The CDR3 DNA follows: TGTGCCAGCAGTCCGCGGACAGGTGGATCGGGAGAGCAGTACTTC.

The rearrangement uses TRBV19 and TRBJ1-1; weak D call: TRBD1 (5 bases). From germline, CDR1 is LNHDA and CDR2 SQIVND (reference sequence). The ends were cut back, 5 bases at V and 7 bases at J, with 11 bases in the middle. The CDR3 totals 12 residues. DNA of the CDR3: TGTGCCAGTAGTCAAGTCGGGGGTGAAGCTTTCTTT. It translates to CASSQVGGEAFF.

Only a few counts were recorded for this clonotype. The chain has TRBV7-2 and TRBJ2-7; D is possibly TRBD2 (5 bases). Germline CDR1 is SGHTA and CDR2 is FQGNSA. This CDR3 is 15 amino acids long. V dropped 5 bases and J dropped 0 bases, with 14 bases sitting between them. CDR3 sequence (DNA): TGTGCCAGCAGCCCGGGGTGGGTAAGCTCCTACGAGCAGTACTTC. Its protein is CASSPGWVSSYEQYF.

This chain links TRBV28 with TRBJ1-5; D ambiguous. The CDR3 is made up of 11 amino acids. V was shortened by 3 bases and J by 5 bases, with 2 bases between the two germline ends. CDR1 and CDR2 from the germline V gene are MDHEN and SYDVKM. The CDR3 DNA reads TGTGCCAGCAGTTTCTATCAGCCCCAGCATTTT. Translating it yields CASSFYQPQHF.

This clonotype turned up a few times. CDR3 in amino acids: CASSFWGDEQFF. The CDR3, as DNA: TGTGCCAGCAGCTTTTGGGGGGATGAGCAGTTCTTC. The rearrangement uses TRBV7-9 and TRBJ2-1, with TRBD2 as a possible D gene (6 bases). Germline assignment: CDR1 SEHNR and CDR2 FQNEAQ (reference sequence). Trimming cost V 3 bases and J 8 bases, with 8 bases left between them. The CDR3 sequence is 12 residues long.

This clonotype was counted only a few times. The V gene is TRBV27, the J gene TRBJ1-5, with 9 positions matching TRBD1. The trim removed 4 bases at V and 4 bases at J, leaving 5 bases unmatched. CDR1 is MNHEY and CDR2 is SMNVEV in the germline V gene (reference sequence). The CDR3 is 15 amino acids. CDR3 sequence: CASSSYGQGNQPQHF. The CDR3 DNA sequence: TGTGCCAGCAGTTCATATGGACAGGGGAATCAGCCCCAGCATTTT.

J is TRBJ1-2 and V is TRBV7-2, with D perhaps matching TRBD1 (5 bases). Germline assignment: CDR1 SGHTA and CDR2 FQGNSA. This CDR3 has 15 amino acids. The V and J ends lost 1 base and 1 base respectively, with 10 bases between them. CDR3 nucleotides: TGTGCCAGCAGCTTAGACGGGGGAGTTAACTATGGCTACACCTTC. It specifies CASSLDGGVNYGYTF.

The CDR3 sequence is CASSIDASYEQYF. In nucleotides, the CDR3 is TGTGCCAGTAGTATAGACGCCTCCTACGAGCAGTACTTC. The chain has TRBV19 and TRBJ2-7; D gene unclear. V lost 0 bases, J lost 0 bases, and 3 bases lay in between. Germline V lookup: CDR1 LNHDA, CDR2 SQIVND (reference sequence). This CDR3 is built from 13 residues.

This clonotype appeared a single time. This sequence joins TRBV20-1 and TRBJ2-1; 7 bases map to TRBD2. The germline gives CDR1 DFQATT, CDR2 SNEGSKA (reference sequence). The CDR3 sequence is 14 residues long. Trimming cost V 2 bases and J 4 bases; bases outside gene matches: 5. The CDR3 here is CSARPGTTYNEQFF. CDR3 DNA: TGCAGTGCTAGACCTGGGACTACGTACAATGAGCAGTTCTTC.

This clonotype appeared a few times. V is TRBV5-8 and J is TRBJ2-6, with D uncertain. Germline V gene lookup returns CDR1 SGHTS and CDR2 YDEGEE. The CDR3 totals 15 residues. V was pared by 4 bases and J by 4 bases, with 12 bases between. The CDR3 here is CASSAWARGANVLTF. Here the CDR3 DNA reads TGTGCCAGCAGCGCCTGGGCGAGAGGGGCCAACGTCCTGACTTTC.

The sample holds a few counts of this clonotype. V gene TRBV7-8 combines with J gene TRBJ2-1, with D possibly TRBD2 on 5 matching bases. The CDR3 is 13 residues long. Per germline, CDR1 SGHVS and CDR2 FQNEAQ. V was pared by 7 bases and J by 8 bases, with 15 bases between. CDR3 loop: CASTRRAGYEQFF. DNA of the CDR3: TGTGCCAGCACCCGAAGGGCGGGCTATGAGCAGTTCTTC.

The V and J genes are TRBV28 and TRBJ2-3; the D gene is possibly TRBD2 (6 bases). CDR1 and CDR2 (germline): MDHEN, SYDVKM. The V end lost 5 bases, the J end lost 4 bases, and 10 bases lay between the germline ends. This CDR3 region has 13 residues. CDR3 loop: CASSPSGADTQYF. As DNA, the CDR3 is TGTGCCAGCAGTCCCTCGGGGGCAGATACGCAGTATTTT.

The rearrangement uses TRBV4-1 and TRBJ1-2; the D is unclear. Germline-derived CDR1 and CDR2 are MGHRA and YSYEKL. The CDR3 has 16 amino acids. Deletions cut 0 bases from V and 0 bases from J, with 11 bases between. Here the CDR3 DNA reads TGCGCCAGCAGCCAAGAGGGAGCGGCATCTAACTATGGCTACACCTTC. Its protein is CASSQEGAASNYGYTF.

The J gene is TRBJ2-3, the V gene TRBV29-1; D perhaps matches TRBD1 (6 bases). CDR3 length: 13 residues. CDR1 is SQVTM, CDR2 ANQGSEA, per germline. Trimming pared 6 bases from V and 2 bases from J, leaving 12 bases between. CDR3 nucleotides: TGCAGCGTGGGGCAGGGGCACACAGATACGCAGTATTTT. Its translation is CSVGQGHTDTQYF.

This chain links TRBV19 with TRBJ2-1, with D unresolved. Germline V gene lookup returns CDR1 LNHDA and CDR2 SQIVND (reference sequence). This CDR3 contains 19 residues. Trimming left V 6 bases short and J 0 bases short, with 24 bases between. CDR3 in DNA: TGTGCCAGTAGCCCCTTCGGGCATGGCCGCGGATCCTCCTACAATGAGCAGTTCTTC. Translating gives CASSPFGHGRGSSYNEQFF.

This clonotype was counted ten times or more. V is TRBV7-2 and J is TRBJ2-3, with TRBD2 matching 15 bases. Germline-derived CDR1 and CDR2 are SGHTA and FQGNSA. Trimming removed 5 bases from V and 5 bases from J; junction bases left unmatched: 5. CDR3 size: 16 residues. Here the CDR3 DNA reads TGTGCCAGCAGCCGGTCGGGACTAGCGGGAGGAGATACGCAGTATTTT. It yields the protein CASSRSGLAGGDTQYF.

This clonotype was observed a few times. The chain uses TRBV27 and TRBJ2-3; D is perhaps TRBD1 or TRBD2 (5 bases each). The length of the CDR3 is 16 residues. CDR1 is MNHEY, CDR2 SMNVEV, per germline (reference sequence). The V end lost 2 bases, the J end lost 5 bases, and 17 bases lay between the germline ends. The CDR3 DNA is TGTGCCAGCAGTTTAACGGGGCGAGGTTGGGGAGATACGCAGTATTTT. Its translation: CASSLTGRGWGDTQYF.

The chain has TRBV6-2 or TRBV6-3 and TRBJ2-5; the match to TRBD2 covers 8 bases. Germline CDR1 and CDR2: MNHEY and SVGEGT. The CDR3 sequence is 16 residues long. Losses at the gene ends were 0 bases for V and 1 base for J; bases not matched to a gene: 4. As DNA, the CDR3 is TGTGCCAGCAGTTACTCGGGACTAGGCGTCCAAGAGACCCAGTACTTC. This codes for CASSYSGLGVQETQYF.

This clonotype was seen more than once but under ten times. The V gene is TRBV9, the J gene TRBJ1-4; 8 bases are shared with TRBD1. CDR3 length: 15 amino acids. V dropped 3 bases and J dropped 8; count of bases not matched to a gene: 9. CDR1 is SGDLS, CDR2 YYNGEE, per germline. CDR3: CASSGTGRGREKLFF. The CDR3 coding sequence is TGTGCCAGCAGCGGGACAGGGCGAGGTCGGGAAAAACTGTTTTTT.